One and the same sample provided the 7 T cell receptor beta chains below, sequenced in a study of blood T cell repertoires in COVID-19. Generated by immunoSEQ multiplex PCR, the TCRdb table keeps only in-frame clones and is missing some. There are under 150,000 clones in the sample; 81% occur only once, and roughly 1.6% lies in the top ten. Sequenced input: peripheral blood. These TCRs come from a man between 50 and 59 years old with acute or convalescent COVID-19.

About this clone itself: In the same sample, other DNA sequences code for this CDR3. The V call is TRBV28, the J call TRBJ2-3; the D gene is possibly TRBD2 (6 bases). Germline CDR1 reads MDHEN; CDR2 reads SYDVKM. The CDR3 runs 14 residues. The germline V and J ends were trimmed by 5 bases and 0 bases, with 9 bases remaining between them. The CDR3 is CASSPRGSTDTQYF. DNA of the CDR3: TGTGCCAGCAGTCCGCGGGGAAGCACAGATACGCAGTATTTT.

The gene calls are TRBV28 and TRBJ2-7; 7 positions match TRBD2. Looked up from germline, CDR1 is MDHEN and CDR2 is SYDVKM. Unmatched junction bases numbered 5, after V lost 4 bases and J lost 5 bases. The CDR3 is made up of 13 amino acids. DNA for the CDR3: TGTGCCAGCAGTTCCCGGGGGGTCCACGAGCAGTACTTC. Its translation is CASSSRGVHEQYF.

For the CDR3, the DNA is TGCGCCAGCGGGACAGGGGATCAGCCCCAGCATTTT. It is translated as CASGTGDQPQHF. The genes are TRBV4-1 and TRBJ1-5, with 10 bases identical to TRBD1. The J segment lost 5 bases and the V segment lost 8 bases, leaving 0 bases of the junction unmatched. The CDR3 has 12 amino acids. Germline V CDR1 and CDR2: MGHRA, YSYEKL.

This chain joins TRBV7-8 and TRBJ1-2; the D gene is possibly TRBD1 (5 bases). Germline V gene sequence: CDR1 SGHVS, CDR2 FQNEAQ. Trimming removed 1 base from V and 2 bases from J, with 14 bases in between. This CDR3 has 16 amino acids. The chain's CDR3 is CASSLVGGLLNYGYTF. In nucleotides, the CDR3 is TGTGCCAGCAGCTTAGTGGGGGGGTTGCTCAACTATGGCTACACCTTC.

CDR3 protein: CASSLGQAPGYTF. The CDR3 region has the DNA TGTGCCAGCAGCTTGGGGCAGGCCCCCGGCTACACCTTC. V usage is TRBV5-8 and J usage is TRBJ1-2; the D is unclear. Germline CDR1 is SGHTS and CDR2 is YDEGEE. The germline V and J ends were trimmed by 0 bases and 8 bases, with 11 bases remaining between them. The CDR3 consists of 13 residues. The variable domain in full, with the rest retrieved from reference TRBV5-8 and TRBJ1-2, is EAGVTQSPTHLIKTRGQQATLRCSPISGHTSVYWYQQALGLGLQFLLWYDEGEERNRGNFPPRFSGRQFPNYSSELNVNALELEDSALYLCASSLGQAPGYTFGSGTRLTVV.

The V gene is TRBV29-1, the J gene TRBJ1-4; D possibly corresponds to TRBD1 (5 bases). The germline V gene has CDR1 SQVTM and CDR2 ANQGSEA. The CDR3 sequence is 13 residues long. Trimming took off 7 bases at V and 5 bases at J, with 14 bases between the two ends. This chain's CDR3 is CSGSDSFNEKLFF. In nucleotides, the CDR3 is TGCAGCGGATCCGACAGTTTCAATGAAAAACTGTTTTTT. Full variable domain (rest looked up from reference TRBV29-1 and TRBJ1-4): SAVISQKPSRDICQRGTSLTIQCQVDSQVTMMFWYRQQPGQSLTLIATANQGSEATYESGFVIDKFPISRPNLTFSTLTVSNMSPEDSSIYLCSGSDSFNEKLFFGSGTQLSVL.

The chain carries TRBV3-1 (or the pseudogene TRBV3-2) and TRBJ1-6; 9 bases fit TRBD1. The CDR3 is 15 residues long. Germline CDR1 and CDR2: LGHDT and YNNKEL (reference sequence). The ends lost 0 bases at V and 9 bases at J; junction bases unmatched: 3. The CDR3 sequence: CASSQDTGGGSPLHF. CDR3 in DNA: TGTGCCAGCAGCCAAGATACAGGGGGCGGTTCACCCCTCCACTTT.